The T cell receptor beta chain described here comes from a study of cytomegalovirus exposure and HLA in healthy donors (dated by TCRdb to about 2017). Some background on the complete study: An earlier analysis of 587 of the donors reported about 280 Gb of sequence data and 117 million unique TCR beta sequences obtained from around 180 million T cells. The study combined high-throughput TCR immunosequencing, statistical association of individual TCRs with disease status, and machine learning to predict cytomegalovirus infection status. All discovery cohort repertoires had been generated using a single sequencing platform. In addition to the first cohort of approximately 650 subjects, a separate validation cohort of under 150 different subjects was used. A later genetic analysis used genome-wide SNP genotypes for about 65% of the 666 donors, treating that subset as a discovery cohort. An early release covering roughly 640 HLA-typed donors comprised about 300 gigabases of sequencing data and 65 million to 100 million unique TCR sequences. Among about 390 genotyped donors of the cohort, an average of about 240,000 unique TCR beta nucleotide sequences were sequenced per donor, 15% to 20% of them non-productive. Donor age, sex, ethnicity and CMV serostatus were collected together with the repertoire data. Rather than using new phenotypic data, the later analysis identified candidate immune exposures from TCR beta sequences and from how often those sequences occurred across donors. A handful of DR-DQ haplotypes were handled as single units for association and clustering because linkage in the cohort was strong. Both class I and class II loci were covered by HLA typing, at four-digit resolution. The genetic ancestry cluster associated with self-reported Caucasian donors included about 81% of the 398 genotyped donors. The aim of the study was to test whether cataloging public T cell receptors could identify signatures of past pathogen exposure. An earlier analysis of some 600 of the donors applied high-throughput TCR beta sequencing to assess whether each TCR beta V gene segment acted as functional or pseudogenic. Typing coverage varied by locus: roughly 629-630 donors for A, B, C, DRB1 and DQB1; some 520 for DQA1; around 570 for DPA1; approximately 470 for DPB1. In a later analysis, previously published TCR beta repertoires from fewer than 750 donors were re-analyzed and high-resolution HLA genotyping was added so that TCR occurrence patterns could be studied. The T cell repertoires of some 700 subjects were profiled by immunosequencing and related to cytomegalovirus serostatus.

This clone showed up just once. The antigen it binds to is not known. No much larger clone exists at a distance of one base, and base qualities are not known. Receptor amplification or capture employed the immunoSEQ multiplex PCR assay. For the multiplex PCR, a mixture combining 60 forward primers for TCR Vbeta segments and 13 reverse primers for TCR Jbeta segments was used. The CDR3 region of rearranged TCR beta genes was amplified from genomic DNA by a multiplex PCR assay. On the Illumina HiSeq System, the amplified TCR beta libraries were sequenced as 87-base-pair reads. The authors' pipeline ran thus. Across the 670 or so repertoires, a later analysis counted 60 million to 90 million unique TCR beta chains, 9.5 million to 13 million of which were shared by at least two donors. A nearest-neighbor algorithm error-corrected the raw reads and collapsed the reads into unique sequences, merging closely related sequences to remove PCR and sequencing errors. To assign V, D and J gene segments, CDR3 sequences were aligned to IMGT reference sequences. For a sequence to be retained, a match of at least six nucleotides was required to both a V gene segment and a J gene segment. Rearrangements were classified as productive when the CDR3 lacked stop codons and remained in frame with V and J, and all other rearrangements were classified as non-productive. Following IMGT convention, CDR3 was defined as the stretch from the second conserved V-encoded cysteine up to the conserved J-encoded phenylalanine. The earlier analysis of 587 of the donors excluded sequences that lacked an unambiguous match to a single V gene segment. In an earlier analysis of almost 600 of the donors, a V segment was called functional when productive rearrangements were above 56.7%, and segregating when the standard deviation between donors exceeded 5%. To diagnose cytomegalovirus status from the catalog of TCR beta chain sequences, a statistical classification framework was built. V and J gene assignment, in a later analysis, came from comparing TCR nucleotide sequences with IMGT/GENE-DB human TR gene sequences. In a later analysis, CDR3 sequences and most-parsimonious VDJ recombination scenarios were assigned using the TCRdist pipeline. A later analysis defined each TCR beta chain by its CDR3 amino acid sequence plus V-gene family, and excluded reads lacking a unique V-gene family. A later analysis removed 600 or so highly shared, low-generation-probability nucleotide sequences to deal with suspected cross-contamination and a sequencing artifact. In a later analysis, a clonal expansion index for each public chain was calculated from normalized within-repertoire ranks of inferred template counts. Generation probabilities in a later analysis came from a VDJ recombination model fitted to out-of-frame rearrangements, and those results were checked against IGoR. In a later analysis, TCR-TCR, TCR-HLA and TCR-CMV co-occurrence was scored with hypergeometric tests, and a repertoire-size bias correction was applied to TCR pairs. To estimate false discovery rates, a later analysis permuted the HLA or CMV assignments 20 times. In a later analysis, co-occurring TCRs were grouped with DBSCAN, and TCRdist sequence similarity was added when clustering was performed within HLA-allele-positive subsets. Repertoires with fewer than 30,000 or more than 120,000 public chains, plus five repertoires with anomalous nucleotide sharing, were excluded from co-occurrence clustering. TCRdb limited this immuneACCESS table to in-frame rearrangements with V and J called. A share of clones is missing; checked studies link under half to unresolved V genes, and the rest is unexplained. V, J and clone size are taken as reported in that table, and D and trimming were inferred from the DNA itself. The sample records roughly 20,000 clones, approximately 80% of which are singletons. The biggest ten clones account for roughly 23% of the sample.

The paper's findings and limits, for the study overall: In vitro tests confirmed that three of the cytomegalovirus-associated TCR beta chains recognize cytomegalovirus antigens. In both the original and validation cohorts, the classifier was reported to diagnose cytomegalovirus status with high specificity and sensitivity. The sequencing pipeline was judged likely to have produced a cluster of highly shared sequence variants as a technical artifact. According to a later analysis, TCR association rates differed among HLA loci, with DRB1 alleles showing the most associated TCRs and HLA-C alleles showing the fewest. In an earlier analysis of over 550 of the donors, most TCR beta V segments were observed in productive rearrangements about 87% or about 30% of the time, broadly matching IMGT annotations. In a later analysis, HLA-associated TCR beta chains were found to be more clonally expanded and to have lower generation probabilities than equally common non-associated chains. According to the authors, the approach could potentially be generalized to other disease states and immunological phenotypes. Specific HLA alleles were associated with some 15,000 TCR beta sequences at a false discovery rate of 0.05 in a later analysis. Immune exposure information for the cohort was limited to CMV serostatus. Roughly uniform sequencing depth across donors was assumed in presence/absence analyses, although this assumption may not hold. This cohort had only TCR beta chains sequenced, and the lack of alpha or paired-chain data limited which features could be detected. Most TCR sequences were seen in very few donors, while some public TCRs were found in many individuals. A further reported finding was that TCR beta sequences accurately predicted the HLA-A and HLA-B alleles for most subjects in the first cohort. In a later genetic analysis, fewer N-insertions in productive TCRs were reported among donors in an Asian-associated ancestry cluster than the 666-donor mean. Some IMGT-functional V segments, including TRBV6-2 and TRBV6-3, could not be told apart with the 87-base-pair reads, so those segments were excluded. Assigning TCR associations to individual alleles was difficult when HLA alleles, especially DR and DQ, strongly co-occurred. Because counts were too low, fewer than 20 rarely observed V segments, including chromosome 9 orphons, were excluded from the earlier analysis of several hundred of the donors. V-gene and J-gene trimming of TCR beta chains was associated with a missense DCLRE1C variant in a later genetic analysis, and the association was replicated in an independent cohort. Correlated functional status among segregating V segments might be attributable to linkage disequilibrium, but an unknown experimental factor could not be ruled out. HLA typing was unavailable for some donors at each locus, so association tests used only the typed subset. In the study, about 150 TCR beta chains were listed as associated with cytomegalovirus. Several of the top co-occurrence clusters appeared to be linked to parvovirus B19, influenza, CMV and Epstein-Barr virus, according to a later analysis. Most CMV-associated TCR beta chains appeared to be HLA-restricted in a later analysis, and the HLA associations seemed to be driven largely by CMV exposure.

CDR1 and CDR2, per the germline V gene (reference sequence), are LNHDA and SQIVND. From its cysteine to its phenylalanine, the CDR3 spans 14 amino acids. Only CDR3 DNA remains: 42 bases, in frame from the first base. At the junction V is shortened by 8 bases and J by 2 bases, with 14 bases in between. The cohort was made up of roughly 670 healthy bone marrow donors. All cohort members were sampled while nominally healthy, although unrecorded immune exposures were likely present. CMV serostatus was positive for 289 and negative for about 55% of the roughly 670 cohort members, and was not recorded for this donor. A peripheral blood sample was provided by each donor, and peripheral blood mononuclear cells were used for TCR beta sequencing. The Qiagen DNeasy Blood Extraction Kit was used to extract genomic DNA from the blood cell samples.

This receptor chain uses TRBV19 and TRBJ2-3, with TRBD2 as a weak D call on 5 bases. Material for sequencing was PBMCs. This receptor was taken from a human donor in good health. The CDR3 is CASSALETTDTQYF. DNA sequence: TGTGCCAGTTCAGCACTAGAGACCACAGATACGCAGTATTTT.